These 21 T cell receptor beta chains originate from one sample sequenced in a study of cytomegalovirus exposure and HLA in healthy donors. The primer mix had 60 Vbeta and 13 Jbeta primers. Profiling relied on immunoSEQ multiplex PCR, and the TCRdb table lists in-frame clones only, not all of them. The sample consists of roughly 160,000 clones, roughly 84% of them appearing once. Sequenced material: PBMCs. The receptor source for this set is a boy younger than 10 in good health and CMV-seronegative.

This chain connects TRBV27 to TRBJ2-3, with D unclear. The CDR3 contains 15 residues. V lost 5 bases, J lost 2 bases, and 14 bases lay in between. CDR1 and CDR2 from the germline V gene are MNHEY and SMNVEV (reference sequence). DNA for the CDR3: TGTGCCAGCAGTGCAACTATGAGTACCACAGATACGCAGTATTTT. Amino acid sequence: CASSATMSTTDTQYF.

This chain connects TRBV5-6 to TRBJ2-3, with TRBD2 as a possible D gene (5 bases). The V end was cut by 2 bases, the J end by 1 base, with 14 bases between. Per the germline V gene, CDR1 is SGHDT and CDR2 is YYEEEE. The CDR3 runs 16 residues. CDR3 nucleotides: TGTGCCAGCAGCTTTCAAGAGCGGTCTCGCACAGATACGCAGTATTTT. This codes for CASSFQERSRTDTQYF.

In this sample, this clone turned up a few times. This sequence joins TRBV13 and TRBJ2-3; 7 bases are a match to TRBD1. The V and J ends lost 0 bases and 4 bases, in that order; junction bases with no gene match: 7. The CDR3 is 16 residues long. The V gene's germline CDR1 is PRHDT and CDR2 FYEKMQ (reference sequence). CDR3 DNA: TGTGCCAGCAGCTTAGGCCCAGACAGGGTTTCAGATACGCAGTATTTT. Translation: CASSLGPDRVSDTQYF.

The table lists this clone with a few counts. Sequence at one end of the junction differs from germline and may be a read error. V and J are TRBV7-7 and TRBJ2-3; the D gene is possibly TRBD2 (6 bases). This CDR3 has 15 residues. CDR1 and CDR2 from the germline V gene are SSHAT and FNYEAQ (reference sequence). The CDR3: CASSLSGSGTDTQYF. The CDR3 DNA reads as TGTGCTAGCAGCCTTTCCGGGAGTGGCACAGATACGCAGTATTTT.

The V gene is TRBV15, the J gene TRBJ2-1, with a possible D match to TRBD1 (5 bases). The CDR3 is 15 residues long. In germline, CDR1 is LNHNV, CDR2 YYDKDF (reference sequence). Between the trimmed V and J ends, which lost 0 bases and 8 bases, there was a span of 14 bases. The CDR3 is CATSRDGRVGDEQFF. The CDR3 bases are TGTGCCACCAGCAGAGATGGACGCGTAGGGGATGAGCAGTTCTTC.

The chain carries TRBV5-4 and TRBJ2-1; weak D call: TRBD2 (6 bases). V was shortened by 3 bases and J by 9 bases, with 19 bases between the two germline ends. In germline, CDR1 is SGHNT, CDR2 YYREEE (reference sequence). This CDR3 region has 15 residues. The CDR3 region has the DNA TGTGCCAGCAGCTACGTGACTAGATCTTTGTCTGAGCAGTTCTTC. It yields the protein CASSYVTRSLSEQFF.

This rearrangement joins TRBV7-2 to TRBJ2-7; 14 nucleotides agree with TRBD2. Germline V gene data show CDR1 as SGHTA and CDR2 as FQGNSA. The ends lost 3 bases at V and 7 bases at J; junction bases unmatched: 5. This CDR3 region has 15 residues. CDR3 loop: CASSLGLAGVYEQYF. CDR3 DNA: TGTGCCAGCAGCTTGGGACTAGCGGGAGTTTATGAGCAGTACTTC.

This clone was seen only once. The genes are TRBV2 and TRBJ2-1, with D perhaps matching TRBD2 (6 bases). The CDR3 length is 16 residues. Germline V gene data show CDR1 as SNHLY and CDR2 as FYNNEI. V was pared by 8 bases and J by 4 bases, with 21 bases between. The CDR3 is CASGRLRLAQYNEQFF. For the CDR3, the DNA is TGTGCCAGCGGTCGACTAAGGCTAGCGCAATACAATGAGCAGTTCTTC.

The chain is built from TRBV7-9 and TRBJ2-5; TRBD1 might be the D (6 bases). Germline lookup yields CDR1 SEHNR and CDR2 FQNEAQ (reference sequence). V lost 5 bases and J 1 base, leaving 8 bases between the germline ends. This CDR3 has 13 residues. CDR3 residues: CASSRQAQETQYF. DNA of the CDR3: TGTGCCAGCAGCCGACAGGCCCAAGAGACCCAGTACTTC.

This clone has only one observation. The chain is built from TRBV29-1 and TRBJ2-7, with a tentative D call TRBD1 (6 bases). The V end was cut by 1 base, the J end by 2 bases, with 15 bases between. The CDR3 covers 15 residues. Per the germline V gene, CDR1 is SQVTM and CDR2 is ANQGSEA. The CDR3 loop reads CSVEVRGKTAYEQYF. The CDR3 DNA sequence: TGCAGCGTTGAAGTAAGGGGGAAGACCGCCTACGAGCAGTACTTC.

The V call is TRBV5-1, the J call TRBJ2-3; no definite D call. Between the trimmed V and J ends, which lost 0 bases and 2 bases, there was a span of 7 bases. Germline CDR1 and CDR2: SGHRS and YFSETQ. The CDR3 is 14 residues long. The CDR3 DNA reads TGCGCCAGCAGCTTGGATAGTTACACAGATACGCAGTATTTT. It is translated as CASSLDSYTDTQYF.

The CDR3 bases are TGTGCCAGCAGTGAAGGTGCCCAGGGAATAAAGGGGGAATCACCCCTCCACTTT. This codes for CASSEGAQGIKGESPLHF. This chain links TRBV2 with TRBJ1-6; D possibly corresponds to TRBD1 (6 bases). Between the trimmed V and J ends, which lost 1 base and 10 bases, there was a span of 23 bases. Germline-derived CDR1 and CDR2 are SNHLY and FYNNEI. This CDR3 has 18 residues.

This chain links TRBV29-1 with TRBJ2-3; 7 bases fit TRBD2. V lost 4 bases and J lost 4; bases outside the gene matches: 11. CDR1 and CDR2 from the germline V gene are SQVTM and ANQGSEA. The CDR3 consists of 15 residues. The CDR3 region is CSVGSGGYVADTQYF. The CDR3 DNA sequence: TGCAGCGTTGGATCCGGGGGGTACGTGGCAGATACGCAGTATTTT.

The rearrangement joins TRBV19 to TRBJ2-2, with TRBD2 matching 10 bases. The V segment lost 3 bases and the J segment 6 bases; nucleotides outside the gene matches: 10. Germline V gives CDR1 LNHDA, CDR2 SQIVND (reference sequence). The CDR3 has 17 amino acids. In DNA form, the CDR3 reads TGTGCCAGTAGTATGAGAGGGAAGCGGGAGGGTCCCGGGGAGCTGTTTTTT. Translation: CASSMRGKREGPGELFF.

The genes are TRBV4-2 and TRBJ2-2, with TRBD2 matching 13 bases. Germline V CDR1 and CDR2: LGHNA, YNFKEQ. The CDR3 has 19 residues. The trim removed 1 base at V and 1 base at J, leaving 6 bases unmatched. Written as DNA, the CDR3 is TGTGCCAGCAGCCAAGTATTAGGACTAGCGGGAGTGAACACCGGGGAGCTGTTTTTT. Translation gives CASSQVLGLAGVNTGELFF.

This CDR3 reads CASSQVFPQPQHF. CDR3 coding DNA: TGCGCCAGCAGCCAAGTGTTTCCACAGCCCCAGCATTTT. The rearrangement links TRBV4-1 to TRBJ1-5; D not resolved. Germline V gene data show CDR1 as MGHRA and CDR2 as YSYEKL. Trimming left V 1 base short and J 7 bases short, with 8 bases between. The CDR3 length is 13 residues.

The chain links TRBV15 to TRBJ2-5, with 11 bases that match TRBD2. The CDR3 spans 17 residues. CDR1 LNHNV and CDR2 YYDKDF come from the germline V gene (reference sequence). V lost 1 base and J lost 1; bases outside the gene matches: 5. Here the CDR3 reads CATSRGETSGVQETQYF. CDR3 bases: TGTGCCACCAGCAGAGGGGAGACTAGCGGGGTCCAAGAGACCCAGTACTTC.

The chain links TRBV5-1 to TRBJ2-7, with 8 bases matching TRBD1. V shed 2 bases, J shed 6 bases, and the junction held 1 base outside the gene matches. Germline CDR1 and CDR2: SGHRS and YFSETQ. CDR3 length: 12 amino acids. CDR3 region: CASSFQGAEQYF. The CDR3 DNA sequence: TGCGCCAGCAGCTTTCAGGGGGCCGAGCAGTACTTC.

V and J are TRBV6-5 and TRBJ2-5; D gene uncertain. The CDR3 length is 13 residues. Trimming took off 10 bases at V and 2 bases at J, with 14 bases between the two ends. The germline V gene encodes CDR1 MNHEY and CDR2 SVGAGI. In DNA form, the CDR3 reads TGTGCCAAGGTGTTGGAGCGACAAGAGACCCAGTACTTC. It codes for CAKVLERQETQYF.

The chain carries TRBV19 and TRBJ1-5; 7 bases match TRBD1. The CDR3 totals 21 residues. Germline V CDR1 and CDR2: LNHDA, SQIVND (reference sequence). The V segment lost 2 bases and the J segment 0 bases; nucleotides outside the gene matches: 19. CDR3 loop: CASSIPRPGQITTSSNQPQHF. CDR3 DNA sequence: TGTGCCAGTAGTATACCTCGGCCGGGACAGATTACCACTTCTAGCAATCAGCCCCAGCATTTT. Looking up the rest from reference TRBV19 and TRBJ1-5 gives the full variable domain: DGGITQSPKYLFRKEGQNVTLSCEQNLNHDAMYWYRQDPGQGLRLIYYSQIVNDFQKGDIAEGYSVSREKKESFPLTVTSAQKNPTAFYLCASSIPRPGQITTSSNQPQHFGDGTRLSIL.

The V gene is TRBV5-4, the J gene TRBJ2-3, with TRBD2 matching 11 bases. J was trimmed by 4 bases and V by 4 bases; bases with no gene match: 8. The CDR3 has 16 amino acids. CDR1 and CDR2 from the germline V gene are SGHNT and YYREEE (reference sequence). The CDR3 reads CASSGGLAEVADTQYF. CDR3 DNA sequence: TGTGCCAGCAGCGGGGGACTAGCGGAGGTGGCAGATACGCAGTATTTT.